Presented here are 22 T cell receptor beta chains from one specimen sequenced in a study of cytomegalovirus exposure and HLA in healthy donors. It was with 60 Vbeta and 13 Jbeta primers that the PCR ran. Using immunoSEQ multiplex PCR, the repertoire was profiled, and TCRdb retains in-frame clones only, with some absent. This sample's table reports some 120,000 clones. Sequenced material: PBMCs. These receptors were taken from a young man in good health and CMV-seronegative.

This chain links TRBV30 with TRBJ1-6, with D tentatively TRBD1 (6 bases). This CDR3 is built from 16 residues. Germline V CDR1 and CDR2: GTSNPN, SVGIG (reference sequence). V lost 0 bases to trimming and J lost 6 bases, with 15 bases between them. CDR3 region: CAWSVGGARGNSPLHF. DNA of the CDR3: TGTGCCTGGAGTGTGGGGGGGGCGCGTGGTAATTCACCCCTCCACTTT.

This rearrangement joins TRBV7-2 to TRBJ2-5, with TRBD1 matching over 8 bases. CDR1 is SGHTA and CDR2 is FQGNSA in the germline V gene. The CDR3 is 14 amino acids. With V trimmed by 5 bases and J by 2 bases, 4 bases remained unmatched. The CDR3 loop reads CASSPGTGQETQYF. CDR3 coding DNA: TGTGCCAGCAGCCCGGGGACAGGACAAGAGACCCAGTACTTC.

V and J are TRBV19 and TRBJ2-5, with D possibly being TRBD2 (5 bases). V was shortened by 5 bases and J by 5 bases, with 18 bases between the two germline ends. Looked up from germline, CDR1 is LNHDA and CDR2 is SQIVND (reference sequence). The CDR3 length is 15 residues. CDR3 nucleotides: TGTGCCAGTAGTCTTTCGGCAAGGGAGCGCGAGACCCAGTACTTC. Its translation: CASSLSARERETQYF.

The chain carries TRBV10-3 and TRBJ2-7; D is unclear. V was pared by 2 bases and J by 7 bases, with 6 bases between. Per germline, CDR1 ENHRY and CDR2 SYGVKD. CDR3 size: 11 residues. The CDR3 DNA reads as TGTGCCATCAGTGAGCACGGGGAGCAGTACTTC. It specifies CAISEHGEQYF.

The gene calls are TRBV28 and TRBJ2-7; 8 bases align to TRBD2. J gave up 3 bases and V 6 bases, and 10 bases lay outside the gene matches. The CDR3 contains 15 residues. Germline V CDR1 and CDR2: MDHEN, SYDVKM. This CDR3 reads CASRGLLAVNYEQYF. CDR3 coding DNA: TGTGCCAGCAGAGGCCTACTAGCGGTCAACTACGAGCAGTACTTC.

The rearrangement uses TRBV7-9 and TRBJ1-6, with 8 bases matching TRBD1. Germline CDR1 reads SEHNR; CDR2 reads FQNEAQ (reference sequence). Unmatched junction bases numbered 7, after V lost 6 bases and J lost 6 bases. The CDR3 has 15 amino acids. The chain's CDR3 is CASRPDRGSNSPLHF. DNA for the CDR3: TGTGCCAGCAGGCCAGACAGGGGCAGTAATTCACCCCTCCACTTT.

The chain links TRBV13 to TRBJ2-7; D is perhaps TRBD1 (6 bases). V lost 5 bases and J lost 1, with 12 bases in between. CDR3 length: 14 amino acids. Germline assignment: CDR1 PRHDT and CDR2 FYEKMQ (reference sequence). In DNA, the CDR3 is TGTGCCAGCAGCCTACAGGGTTCTTCCTACGAGCAGTACTTC. It specifies CASSLQGSSYEQYF.

The chain couples TRBV7-9 to TRBJ1-1, with TRBD1 matching 12 bases. The CDR3 loop spans 17 amino acids. V lost 6 bases, J lost 0 bases, and 8 bases stayed unmatched. Germline V lookup: CDR1 SEHNR, CDR2 FQNEAQ (reference sequence). CDR3 nucleotide sequence: TGTGCCAGCAGAACCCCGGGACAGGGGGCCTTGAACACTGAAGCTTTCTTT. It translates to CASRTPGQGALNTEAFF. The variable domain in full, completed from reference TRBV7-9 and TRBJ1-1, reads DTGVSQNPRHKITKRGQNVTFRCDPISEHNRLYWYRQTLGQGPEFLTYFQNEAQLEKSRLLSDRFSAERPKGSFSTLEIQRTEQGDSAMYLCASRTPGQGALNTEAFFGQGTRLTVV.

The J gene is TRBJ2-7, the V gene TRBV10-3, with 13 bases matching TRBD2. Losses at the gene ends were 4 bases for V and 0 bases for J; bases not matched to a gene: 3. CDR3 length: 16 amino acids. From germline, CDR1 is ENHRY and CDR2 SYGVKD. The CDR3: CAISGRTSGSSYEQYF. Written as DNA, the CDR3 is TGTGCCATCAGTGGTAGGACTAGCGGGAGCTCCTACGAGCAGTACTTC.

V is TRBV15 and J is TRBJ1-5, with TRBD1 as a possible D gene (6 bases). The CDR3 loop spans 19 amino acids. Germline values: CDR1 LNHNV, CDR2 YYDKDF (reference sequence). Trimming stripped 4 bases from V and 3 bases from J, with 25 bases between. The CDR3 DNA reads as TGTGCCACCAGCACATCTGATCGGGACATTTTCTACTCCAATCAGCCCCAGCATTTT. Its translation is CATSTSDRDIFYSNQPQHF.

This chain connects TRBV10-1 to TRBJ2-1, with 8 bases fitting TRBD2. This CDR3 has 12 residues. Germline CDR1 reads WNHNN; CDR2 reads SYGVQD (reference sequence). Trimming cost V 6 bases and J 10 bases; bases outside gene matches: 5. CDR3 sequence: CASRSTSGEQFF. CDR3 nucleotides: TGCGCCAGCAGATCTACTAGCGGAGAGCAGTTCTTC.

The CDR3 region has the DNA TGTGCCAGCGAGGTCGAGAGCTCCTACGAGCAGTACTTC. Its translation is CASEVESSYEQYF. The chain carries TRBV6-1 and TRBJ2-7, with D hard to call. Germline-derived CDR1 and CDR2 are MNHNS and SASEGT. With 8 bases removed from V and 0 bases from J, the gap between germline ends came to 11 bases. The CDR3 consists of 13 residues.

The chain employs TRBV30 and TRBJ1-4; D remains ambiguous. In germline, CDR1 is GTSNPN, CDR2 SVGIG (reference sequence). This CDR3 is built from 14 residues. Trimming stripped 0 bases from V and 0 bases from J, with 5 bases between. CDR3 loop: CAWSVSATNEKLFF. CDR3 DNA: TGTGCCTGGAGTGTTAGTGCAACTAATGAAAAACTGTTTTTT.

V and J are TRBV9 and TRBJ2-3; 11 nucleotides align to TRBD2. V lost 4 bases, J lost 3 bases, and 7 bases stayed unmatched. The length of the CDR3 is 16 residues. Germline loops: CDR1 SGDLS, CDR2 YYNGEE. The CDR3 DNA reads TGTGCCAGCAGCCCCGACGCTAGCGGGGGGACAGATACGCAGTATTTT. Amino acid sequence: CASSPDASGGTDTQYF.

The V call is TRBV10-2, the J call TRBJ2-2, with D uncertain. V was trimmed by 0 bases and J by 3 bases, leaving 5 bases between them. There are 14 residues in the CDR3. CDR1 is WSHSY, CDR2 SAAADI, per germline. DNA for the CDR3: TGCGCCAGCAGTGAGTCTGCGTACACCGGGGAGCTGTTTTTT. Translated, it gives CASSESAYTGELFF.

The V call is TRBV13, the J call TRBJ1-5, with no clear D. This CDR3 has 14 residues. The ends were cut back, 0 bases at V and 5 bases at J, with 8 bases in the middle. Germline lookup yields CDR1 PRHDT and CDR2 FYEKMQ (reference sequence). CDR3 bases: TGTGCCAGCAGCTTAGGCGGGAGCCATCAGCCCCAGCATTTT. Translated: CASSLGGSHQPQHF. The complete variable domain, with remaining parts taken from reference TRBV13 and TRBJ1-5, reads AAGVIQSPRHLIKEKRETATLKCYPIPRHDTVYWYQQGPGQDPQFLISFYEKMQSDKGSIPDRFSAQQFSDYHSELNMSSLELGDSALYFCASSLGGSHQPQHFGDGTRLSIL.

The rearrangement joins TRBV19 to TRBJ2-1; 8 bases fit TRBD2. The V segment lost 5 bases and the J segment 0 bases; nucleotides outside the gene matches: 6. Germline CDR1 and CDR2: LNHDA and SQIVND (reference sequence). This CDR3 has 16 amino acids. The CDR3 region is CASSPLAGGSYNEQFF. CDR3 bases: TGTGCCAGTAGTCCCCTCGCGGGAGGCTCCTACAATGAGCAGTTCTTC.

The chain employs TRBV11-3 and TRBJ2-1, with no clear D. The CDR3 contains 14 residues. The germline V and J ends were trimmed by 2 bases and 3 bases, with 8 bases remaining between them. Germline lookup yields CDR1 SGHNT and CDR2 YENEEA. CDR3 sequence reads: CASSLTASYNEQFF. The CDR3 DNA follows: TGTGCCAGCAGCTTAACAGCCAGCTACAATGAGCAGTTCTTC.

The chain links TRBV18 to TRBJ1-1; 9 bases are shared with TRBD1. Germline values: CDR1 KGHSH, CDR2 LQKENI. The CDR3 runs 14 residues. Unmatched junction bases numbered 3, after V lost 6 bases and J lost 1 base. The chain's CDR3 is CASSQDRGNTEAFF. The CDR3 nucleotides are TGTGCCAGCTCTCAGGACAGGGGGAACACTGAAGCTTTCTTT.

The V and J genes are TRBV6-5 and TRBJ1-2; 7 nucleotides match TRBD1. The CDR3 has 15 residues. CDR1 is MNHEY and CDR2 is SVGAGI in the germline V gene. The trim removed 5 bases at V and 3 bases at J, leaving 9 bases unmatched. The CDR3 spells CASSPWTGVDYGYTF. The CDR3 DNA follows: TGTGCCAGCAGTCCTTGGACAGGAGTAGACTATGGCTACACCTTC.

V gene TRBV5-1 combines with J gene TRBJ2-1; 10 bases agree with TRBD1. The germline V gene encodes CDR1 SGHRS and CDR2 YFSETQ. V was pared by 4 bases and J by 4 bases, with 5 bases of the junction left unmatched. This CDR3 has 15 amino acids. For the CDR3, the DNA is TGCGCCAGCAGCCCGGAGGGACAGGGGTACAATGAGCAGTTCTTC. Protein sequence: CASSPEGQGYNEQFF.

This sequence joins TRBV4-1 and TRBJ2-7; 10 bases match TRBD1. The CDR3 is 16 amino acids. V shed 1 base and J 2 bases; nucleotides not matched to a gene: 5. Germline loops: CDR1 MGHRA, CDR2 YSYEKL. The CDR3 loop is CASSQGTGTGAYEQYF. The CDR3 nucleotides read TGCGCCAGCAGCCAAGGGACAGGGACAGGGGCCTACGAGCAGTACTTC.